The present TCR beta chain was sequenced within a study of blood T cell repertoires in COVID-19 (dated by TCRdb to the early 2020s). For the study in its entirety: The collaborator samples originated in the United States, Italy and Spain and spanned the acute and convalescent phases of COVID-19. Samples came from the ongoing ImmuneRACE study (first 160 participants) plus 1,254 subjects from 6 global collaborators. Sample metadata almost always included a de-identified subject ID, COVID-19 status, age in years and sex. Where available, HLA class I and class II types were obtained from metadata supplied by the sample provider rather than from assay-based typing. The material from the prospective study consisted of cDNA or gDNA derived from T cells, B-cell-depleted T cells, or PBMCs. The repertoires were released in a freely available public database meant as a resource for research on the immune response to SARS-CoV-2. Deeply sampled blood TCRbeta repertoires from subjects exposed to, actively infected with, or recovered from COVID-19 were included in the dataset.

Enrolling through a virtual design, the prospective study's participants ranged in age from roughly 18 to 95 years and lived across roughly 24 United States geographic areas. To assign participants to cohorts, the prospective study relied on clinical history that participants themselves reported in a screening survey and a study questionnaire. In the prospective study, whole blood, serum and a nasopharyngeal or oropharyngeal swab were collected from each participant by mobile phlebotomists. Prospective study participants could optionally give additional blood draws and questionnaires over a roughly 2-month period. Blood samples from the prospective study were shipped frozen or at room temperature prior to DNA extraction. TCRbeta CDR3 regions were amplified from genomic DNA by means of the immunoSEQ Assay, a bias-controlled multiplex PCR. In the authors' own workflow: Within the assay, amplification of reference gene primers was used to estimate how many nucleated cells each sample contained. To quantify the absolute abundance of each unique TCRbeta CDR3 rearrangement, sequence reads were collapsed and filtered. For each sample, productive Simpson clonality was calculated by taking the square root of Simpson's diversity index across productive rearrangements. Here the immuneACCESS table is served through TCRdb, limited to in-frame sequences with V and J called. Missing clones are a known gap in these copies; in checked studies unresolved V genes cover under half, and the rest lacks a known reason. Clone size and V and J calls were adopted from that table, with D and trimming inferred from the DNA. The sample table records roughly 69,000 clones; 70% to 90% of these occur just once. Jointly, the top ten make up less than 4.5% of the sample.

Comments on this clone: This receptor's antigen is unknown. The sample holds no much larger clone one base away, and base qualities are not on file.

Per the germline V gene, ENHRY is the CDR1 and SYGVKD is the CDR2. Measured from the cysteine to the phenylalanine, the CDR3 is 17 residues long. Solely the CDR3 DNA is kept, with 51 bases framed from the first base. Trimming removed 0 bases from V and 5 bases from J, leaving 16 bases between the germline ends. Study-wide conclusions, independent of this receptor: The amount of clinical and demographic metadata varied by source and participant and was provided uncurated.

Material for sequencing was PBMCs or T cells enriched from blood (not recorded which). In this chain, TRBV10-3 is recombined with TRBJ2-2, with TRBD2 perhaps the D gene, on 6 matching bases. The sequence was collected from a woman between 40 and 50 years old with acute COVID-19. The DNA sequence follows: TGTGCCATCAGTGAGTCGGATGCGGGACGTATTACCGGGGAGCTGTTTTTT. Translated, this gives CAISESDAGRITGELFF.